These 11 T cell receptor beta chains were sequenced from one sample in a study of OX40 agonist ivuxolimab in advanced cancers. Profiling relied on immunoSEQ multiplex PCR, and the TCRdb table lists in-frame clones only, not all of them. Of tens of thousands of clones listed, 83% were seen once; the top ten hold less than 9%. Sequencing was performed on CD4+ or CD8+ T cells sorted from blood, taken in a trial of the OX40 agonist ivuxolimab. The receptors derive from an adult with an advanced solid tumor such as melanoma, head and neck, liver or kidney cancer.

The CDR3 DNA sequence: TGTGCCAGCAGCGCACAGGGGAAGAACACTGAAGCTTTCTTT. This gives the protein CASSAQGKNTEAFF. The V call is TRBV9, the J call TRBJ1-1; 7 nucleotides match TRBD1. The CDR3 loop spans 14 amino acids. V lost 3 bases, J lost 1 base, and 3 bases stayed unmatched. Germline CDR1 SGDLS, CDR2 YYNGEE.

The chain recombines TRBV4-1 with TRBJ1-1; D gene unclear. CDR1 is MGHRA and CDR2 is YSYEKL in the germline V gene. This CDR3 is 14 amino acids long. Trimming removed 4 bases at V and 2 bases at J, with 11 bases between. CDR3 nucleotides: TGCGCCAGCAGCCTTCAGACCCGAAACACTGAAGCTTTCTTT. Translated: CASSLQTRNTEAFF.

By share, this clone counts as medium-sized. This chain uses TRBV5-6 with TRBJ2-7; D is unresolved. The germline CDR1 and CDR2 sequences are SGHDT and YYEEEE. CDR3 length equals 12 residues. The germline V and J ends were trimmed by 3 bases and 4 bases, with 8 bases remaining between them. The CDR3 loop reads CASSSPMYEQYF. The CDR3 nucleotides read TGTGCCAGCAGCTCACCCATGTACGAGCAGTACTTC.

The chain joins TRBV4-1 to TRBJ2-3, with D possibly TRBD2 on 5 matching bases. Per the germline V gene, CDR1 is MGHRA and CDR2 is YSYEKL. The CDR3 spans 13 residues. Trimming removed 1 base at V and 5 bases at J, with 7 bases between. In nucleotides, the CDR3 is TGCGCCAGCAGCCAAGGGGCGGGAGATACGCAGTATTTT. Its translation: CASSQGAGDTQYF.

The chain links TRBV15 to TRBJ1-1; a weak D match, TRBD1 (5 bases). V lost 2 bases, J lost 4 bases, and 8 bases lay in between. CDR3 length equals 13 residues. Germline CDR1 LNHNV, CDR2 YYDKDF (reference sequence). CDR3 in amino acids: CATSRYGATEAFF. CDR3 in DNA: TGTGCCACCAGCAGATACGGGGCCACTGAAGCTTTCTTT.

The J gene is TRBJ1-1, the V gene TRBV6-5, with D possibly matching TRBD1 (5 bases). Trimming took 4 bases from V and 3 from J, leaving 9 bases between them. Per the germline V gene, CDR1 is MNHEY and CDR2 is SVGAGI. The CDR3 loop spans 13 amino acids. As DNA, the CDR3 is TGTGCCAGCAGTTTTGGGACCTACACTGAAGCTTTCTTT. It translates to CASSFGTYTEAFF.

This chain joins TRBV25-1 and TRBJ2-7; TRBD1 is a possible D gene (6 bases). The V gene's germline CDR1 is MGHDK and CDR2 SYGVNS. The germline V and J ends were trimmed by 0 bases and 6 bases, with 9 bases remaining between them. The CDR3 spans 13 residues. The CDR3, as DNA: TGTGCCAGCAGTGAATATCTAGGGGGCGAGCAGTACTTC. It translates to CASSEYLGGEQYF.

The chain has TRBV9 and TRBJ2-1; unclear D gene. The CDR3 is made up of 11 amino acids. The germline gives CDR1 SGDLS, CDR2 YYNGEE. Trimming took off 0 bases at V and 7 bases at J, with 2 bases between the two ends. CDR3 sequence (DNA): TGTGCCAGCAGCGTAGCGAATGAGCAGTTCTTC. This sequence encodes CASSVANEQFF.

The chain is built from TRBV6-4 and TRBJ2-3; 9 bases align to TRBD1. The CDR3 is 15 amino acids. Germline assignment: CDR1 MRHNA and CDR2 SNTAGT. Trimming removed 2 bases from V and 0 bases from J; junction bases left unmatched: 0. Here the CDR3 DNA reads TGTGCCAGCAGTGACGGACAGGGGAGCACAGATACGCAGTATTTT. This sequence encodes CASSDGQGSTDTQYF.

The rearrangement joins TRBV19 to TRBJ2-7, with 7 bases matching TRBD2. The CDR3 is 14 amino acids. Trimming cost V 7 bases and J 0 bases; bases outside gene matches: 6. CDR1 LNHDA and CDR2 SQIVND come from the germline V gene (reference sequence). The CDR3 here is CASKGTNRSYEQYF. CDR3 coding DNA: TGTGCCAGTAAGGGGACTAACCGCTCCTACGAGCAGTACTTC.

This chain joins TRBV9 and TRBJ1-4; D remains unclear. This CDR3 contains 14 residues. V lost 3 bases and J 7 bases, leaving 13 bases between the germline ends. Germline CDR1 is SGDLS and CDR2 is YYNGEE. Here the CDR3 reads CASSGAGWGEKLFF. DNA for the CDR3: TGTGCCAGCAGCGGAGCAGGATGGGGTGAAAAACTGTTTTTT.